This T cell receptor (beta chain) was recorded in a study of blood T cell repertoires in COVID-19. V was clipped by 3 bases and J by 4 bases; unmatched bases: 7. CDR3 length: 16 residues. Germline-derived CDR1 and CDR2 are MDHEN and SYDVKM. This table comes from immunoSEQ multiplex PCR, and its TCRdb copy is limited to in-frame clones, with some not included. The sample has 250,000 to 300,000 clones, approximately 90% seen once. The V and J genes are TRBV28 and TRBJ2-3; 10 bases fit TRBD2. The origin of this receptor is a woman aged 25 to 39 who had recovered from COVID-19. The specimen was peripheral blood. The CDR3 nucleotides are TGTGCCAGCAGTTTCGGGCCAGCGGGGGGGCCAGATACGCAGTATTTT. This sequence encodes CASSFGPAGGPDTQYF.